This record concerns one TCR beta chain sequence. Its specificity is not known. The study ran its PCR with 60 Vbeta and 13 Jbeta primers. Libraries were prepared by immunoSEQ multiplex PCR; TCRdb keeps only in-frame clonotypes and omits some of them. Altogether about 130,000 clones are present, roughly 70% being singletons, with the ten largest covering less than 5%. The CDR3 has 15 residues. Trimming removed 5 bases from V and 2 bases from J, with 10 bases in between. Germline V gene lookup returns CDR1 SGHTA and CDR2 FQGTGA. The data are from a study of cytomegalovirus exposure and HLA in healthy donors. Study overall: Most donors, around 81% of 350 to 450 genotyped, fell in the Caucasian-associated ancestry cluster.

Overall study results and limits: The study put roughly 160 TCR beta chains on its list as cytomegalovirus-associated. With DRB1 most and HLA-C fewest, TCR association rates differed between HLA loci in a later analysis.

Material: PBMCs. The V gene is TRBV7-3, the J gene TRBJ2-6; D ambiguous. The TCR originated in a man aged 25-45 years in good health and CMV-seronegative. The CDR3 DNA sequence: TGTGCCAGCAGCCCCCACGGAGCTGGGGCCAACGTCCTGACTTTC. Translated: CASSPHGAGANVLTF.